The 8 T cell receptor beta chains presented below share a single source sample, sequenced in a study of shared clonotypes between healthy human individuals. Only in-frame clones appear in the TCRdb table, and some are missing; sequencing was by immunoSEQ multiplex PCR. Of approximately 2,200,000 clones detected, about 93% appear once; the ten largest clones hold over 1.5%. Positively selected for CCR7, the CD45RO-negative cells used as naive CD8 cells excluded terminally differentiated effector memory CD45RA+ cells. Sequencing was done on a sample of naive CD8+ T cells from PBMCs. These receptors were taken from a man aged 18 to 35 in good health. Some clones in this sample may be carry-over from other donors' samples.

This clone appeared once. The gene calls are TRBV28 and TRBJ2-7; D uncertain. V was pared by 5 bases and J by 3 bases, with 14 bases between. The CDR3 extends over 14 amino acids. Germline V gives CDR1 MDHEN, CDR2 SYDVKM. As DNA, the CDR3 is TGTGCCAGCAGTCCTCGTATCAGGTACTACGAGCAGTACTTC. This codes for CASSPRIRYYEQYF.

The chain carries TRBV7-9 and TRBJ2-1; no reliable D call. The CDR3 is 17 amino acids. The V end lost 4 bases, the J end lost 4 bases, and 20 bases lay between the germline ends. CDR1 SEHNR and CDR2 FQNEAQ come from the germline V gene (reference sequence). CDR3: CASSSTQWGGIYNEQFF. The CDR3, as DNA: TGTGCCAGCAGCTCCACTCAATGGGGTGGGATTTACAATGAGCAGTTCTTC.

The chain uses TRBV28 and TRBJ2-1, with 11 bases fitting TRBD2. CDR1 is MDHEN and CDR2 is SYDVKM in the germline V gene. CDR3 length: 20 residues. Trimming took 5 bases from V and 1 from J; bases not matched to a gene: 16. This chain's CDR3 is CASSLPPRLAGGLSYNEQFF. CDR3 DNA: TGTGCCAGCAGTCTCCCTCCGCGGCTAGCGGGAGGTTTGTCCTACAATGAGCAGTTCTTC.

The chain is built from TRBV4-3 and TRBJ2-1; perhaps TRBD2 as D (6 bases). V was cut by 0 bases and J by 7 bases, with 13 bases left in between. Per germline, CDR1 LGHNA and CDR2 YSLEER. The CDR3 totals 15 residues. The CDR3 bases are TGCGCCAGCAGCCAAGATACGGGAGTAAGGAATGAGCAGTTCTTC. It codes for CASSQDTGVRNEQFF.

The J gene is TRBJ2-5, the V gene TRBV14; 12 bases map to TRBD2. The CDR3 length is 16 residues. In germline, CDR1 is SGHDN, CDR2 FVKESK. The J segment lost 3 bases and the V segment lost 3 bases, leaving 5 bases of the junction unmatched. The CDR3 DNA is TGTGCCAGCAGCCACCCTAGCGGGAGGGGAGAAGAGACCCAGTACTTC. Protein sequence: CASSHPSGRGEETQYF.

V and J are TRBV28 and TRBJ2-7; TRBD2 is a possible D gene (5 bases). Germline CDR1 and CDR2: MDHEN and SYDVKM. V was cut by 3 bases and J by 2 bases, with 14 bases left in between. CDR3 size: 15 residues. In nucleotides, the CDR3 is TGTGCCAGCAGTTTCGTTAGCGATAGTACCTACGAGCAGTACTTC. Amino acids: CASSFVSDSTYEQYF.

This chain joins TRBV4-1 and TRBJ2-1; TRBD2 is a possible D gene (6 bases). CDR3 size: 15 residues. The V end was cut by 6 bases, the J end by 6 bases, with 18 bases between. The V gene's germline CDR1 is MGHRA and CDR2 YSYEKL. CDR3 loop: CASRTGLTAGNEQFF. CDR3 nucleotide sequence: TGCGCCAGCAGGACGGGACTCACGGCCGGCAATGAGCAGTTCTTC.

Concerning this clone: No DNA is shown, since the ends of the CDR3 on it are uncertain; the CDR3 is the one TCRdb lists. V is TRBV27 and J is TRBJ1-5. CDR1 and CDR2 from the germline V gene are MNHEY and SMNVEV (reference sequence). The CDR3 comprises 15 residues, both ends counted. This CDR3 is CASSSSGWGAQPQHF.